This T cell receptor (beta chain) was captured by sequencing in a study of radiotherapy plus CTLA-4 blockade in lung cancer. TCRdb's table, derived via immunoSEQ multiplex PCR, lists solely in-frame clones and lacks some. The data hold roughly 75,000 clones, with 78% observed a single time. The source of this sequence is a human donor with non-small cell lung cancer whose response to radiotherapy plus ipilimumab could not be evaluated. Some clones in this sample may be carry-over from other donors' samples. This specimen consisted of peripheral blood, obtained from a patient treated with radiotherapy plus ipilimumab.

CDR3: CATSRDHRGQGGYNEQFF. The CDR3 bases are TGTGCCACCAGCAGAGATCACAGGGGGCAAGGGGGTTACAATGAGCAGTTCTTC. The chain employs TRBV15 and TRBJ2-1, with 9 bases fitting TRBD1. Germline values: CDR1 LNHNV, CDR2 YYDKDF (reference sequence). The V gene end was trimmed by 0 bases and the J gene end by 4 bases; junction bases not matched to a gene: 10. This CDR3 has 18 residues.